Listed below are T cell receptor beta chains from one sample, sequenced in a study of T-cell reconstitution after alpha-beta-depleted transplantation in children. A single record per CDR3 protein comes from TCRdb applying MiXCR to the PCR reads. The table includes 300,000 to 400,000 distinct CDR3 sequences, 13% detected once. The specimen was PBMCs, collected from the stem cell graft. These receptors all stem from a human donor who donated a stem cell graft to a child with Fanconi anemia. Each CDR3 is given with its conserved first and last residue. A D gene is named only where the DNA matches it firmly. Only some rows state a clone size, as once, few, many or a class for expanded clones.

abundance | d_gene | j_gene | v_gene | CDR3aa | CDR3nt
NA | NA | TRBJ2-1 | TRBV7-2 | CASSLPVRARYNEQFF | TGTGCCAGCAGCCTCCCAGTGAGGGCTCGCTACAATGAGCAGTTCTTC
few | TRBD2 | TRBJ2-3 | TRBV9 | CASSVDSGRSTDTQYF | TGTGCCAGCAGCGTAGACTCCGGGAGGAGCACAGATACGCAGTATTTT
many | NA | TRBJ2-6 | TRBV29-1 | CSVEAVSGANVLTF | TGCAGCGTTGAAGCGGTTTCTGGGGCCAACGTCCTGACTTTC
few | NA | TRBJ1-1 | TRBV7-9 | CASSFGAFERNTEAFF | TGTGCCAGCAGCTTCGGCGCATTTGAGAGGAACACTGAAGCTTTCTTT
many | NA | TRBJ2-6 | TRBV12-3/TRBV12-4 | CASSLMSGSGANVLTF | TGTGCCAGCAGTTTGATGTCAGGGTCTGGGGCCAACGTCCTGACTTTC
few | NA | TRBJ2-1 | TRBV20-1 | CSASKREFQFF | TGCAGTGCTAGTAAAAGGGAATTTCAGTTCTTC
few | TRBD1 | TRBJ2-6 | TRBV5-1 | CASSPPGQISGANVLTF | TGCGCCAGCAGCCCTCCGGGACAGATCTCTGGGGCCAACGTCCTGACTTTC
many | TRBD2 | TRBJ2-3 | TRBV3-1 | CASSPMAGGNTDTQYF | TGTGCCAGCAGCCCCATGGCGGGGGGCAACACAGATACGCAGTATTTT
few | NA | TRBJ1-1 | TRBV15 | CATSRERGATEAFF | TGTGCCACCAGCAGAGAAAGGGGGGCAACTGAAGCTTTCTTT
NA | TRBD2 | TRBJ2-2 | TRBV2 | CASKRTSGGNTGELFF | TGTGCCAGCAAGAGAACTAGCGGGGGGAACACCGGGGAGCTGTTTTTT
many | NA | TRBJ2-7 | TRBV29-1 | CSVEQMREQYF | TGCAGCGTTGAACAGATGCGGGAGCAGTACTTC
NA | NA | TRBJ1-3 | TRBV11-2 | CASRGASGNTIYF | TGTGCCAGCAGAGGGGCCTCTGGAAACACCATATATTTT
NA | NA | TRBJ1-1 | TRBV5-1 | CASMDGVNTEAFF | TGCGCCAGCATGGACGGAGTGAACACTGAAGCTTTCTTT
many | NA | TRBJ1-4 | TRBV25-1 | CASSRGNEKLFF | TGTGCCAGCAGTCGCGGCAATGAAAAACTGTTTTTT
few | TRBD2 | TRBJ2-3 | TRBV28 | CASSISGGHRTDTQYF | TGTGCCAGCAGTATTAGCGGGGGGCACCGAACAGATACGCAGTATTTT
NA | NA | TRBJ1-1 | TRBV10-3 | CAISVGKEAEAFF | TGTGCCATCAGTGTGGGGAAAGAGGCTGAAGCTTTCTTT
NA | NA | TRBJ2-4 | TRBV5-1 | CASSLASDSTKNIQYF | TGCGCCAGCAGCTTGGCCTCAGACAGTACGAAAAACATTCAGTACTTC
many | NA | TRBJ1-1 | TRBV5-1 | CASSLGQEAFF | TGCGCCAGCAGCCTAGGACAAGAAGCTTTCTTT
few | TRBD2 | TRBJ2-7 | TRBV5-1 | CASSLGAGESYEQYF | TGCGCCAGCAGCTTGGGGGCGGGGGAGTCCTACGAGCAGTACTTC
few | NA | TRBJ2-1 | TRBV18 | CASSPQQSDNEQFF | TGTGCCAGCTCACCACAACAGAGCGACAATGAGCAGTTCTTC
many | NA | TRBJ1-1 | TRBV4-3 | CASSQEWRTTEAFF | TGCGCCAGCAGCCAAGAGTGGAGGACAACTGAAGCTTTCTTT
few | NA | TRBJ2-7 | TRBV9 | CASSVSGGSYEQYF | TGTGCCAGCAGCGTTAGCGGAGGTTCCTACGAGCAGTACTTC
NA | NA | TRBJ1-1 | TRBV12-3/TRBV12-4 | CASSLIPVNTEAFF | TGTGCCAGCAGTTTGATTCCAGTGAACACTGAAGCTTTCTTT
NA | NA | TRBJ2-6 | TRBV29-1 | CSVEDPLAWSGANVLTF | TGCAGCGTTGAAGATCCCCTAGCGTGGTCCGGGGCCAACGTCCTGACTTTC
NA | NA | TRBJ2-6 | TRBV9 | CASTPGHRGSGANVLTF | TGTGCCAGCACTCCGGGACACCGAGGATCTGGGGCCAACGTCCTGACTTTC
NA | NA | TRBJ2-1 | TRBV12-3/TRBV12-4 | CASSLAPGEQFF | TGTGCCAGCAGTTTAGCGCCTGGCGAGCAGTTCTTC
many | NA | TRBJ1-1 | TRBV7-8 | CASYRREGDTEAFF | TGTGCCAGCTATAGGCGGGAGGGGGACACTGAAGCTTTCTTT
NA | NA | TRBJ2-6 | TRBV18 | CASSPTQGTGANVLTF | TGTGCCAGCTCACCCACACAGGGAACTGGGGCCAACGTCCTGACTTTC
many | TRBD2 | TRBJ2-5 | TRBV7-8 | CASSSTGGETQYF | TGTGCCAGCAGCTCCACGGGGGGAGAGACCCAGTACTTC
NA | NA | TRBJ1-6 | TRBV6-1 | CASRVSYNSPLHF | TGTGCCAGCAGGGTCTCCTATAATTCACCCCTCCACTTT
NA | NA | TRBJ2-2 | TRBV12-3/TRBV12-4 | CASSLMGFFTGELFF | TGTGCCAGCAGTTTAATGGGGTTTTTCACCGGGGAGCTGTTTTTT
many | TRBD2 | TRBJ2-1 | TRBV6-5 | CASSSTTSGGEQFF | TGTGCCAGCAGTTCGACGACTAGCGGGGGGGAGCAGTTCTTC
many | NA | TRBJ2-7 | TRBV7-2 | CASSLYGSYEQYF | TGTGCCAGCAGCTTATACGGCTCCTACGAGCAGTACTTC
many | TRBD2 | TRBJ2-3 | TRBV5-1 | CASSPRLAGVLTDTQYF | TGCGCCAGCAGCCCTCGACTAGCGGGGGTCCTCACAGATACGCAGTATTTT
NA | TRBD2 | TRBJ2-3 | TRBV20-1 | CSARGSSGGTTDTQYF | TGCAGTGCTAGAGGTTCTAGCGGGGGGACCACAGATACGCAGTATTTT
NA | TRBD1 | TRBJ1-2 | TRBV27 | CASFGLRQGYGVGGYTF | TGTGCCAGCTTCGGCCTGCGACAGGGTTATGGCGTCGGCGGCTACACCTTC
many | NA | TRBJ1-1 | TRBV5-1 | CASSLGQYKNTEAFF | TGCGCCAGCAGCTTGGGACAGTACAAGAACACTGAAGCTTTCTTT
NA | TRBD1 | TRBJ2-2 | TRBV7-2 | CASSLQGVANTGELFF | TGTGCCAGCAGCTTACAGGGGGTTGCGAACACCGGGGAGCTGTTTTTT
few | NA | TRBJ1-1 | TRBV12-3/TRBV12-4 | CASSRNPNTEAFF | TGTGCCAGCAGTCGCAACCCTAACACTGAAGCTTTCTTT
many | TRBD1 | TRBJ1-1 | TRBV4-2 | CASSLPQGGEAFF | TGTGCCAGCAGCCTCCCTCAGGGGGGTGAAGCTTTCTTT
few | NA | TRBJ2-7 | TRBV10-2 | CASSEAGARASYEQYF | TGCGCCAGCAGCGAAGCAGGGGCTAGGGCTTCCTACGAGCAGTACTTC
NA | TRBD1 | TRBJ1-4 | TRBV20-1 | CSARELQGAEKLFF | TGCAGTGCTAGAGAACTACAGGGGGCGGAAAAACTGTTTTTT
many | NA | TRBJ2-7 | TRBV7-9 | CASSSNTYEQYF | TGTGCCAGCAGTTCGAACACCTACGAGCAGTACTTC
NA | NA | TRBJ2-3 | TRBV7-2 | CASSRSWDSDTQYF | TGTGCCAGCAGCCGCAGCTGGGACTCTGATACGCAGTATTTT
many | NA | TRBJ2-2 | TRBV5-1 | CASSSDTQSNTGELFF | TGCGCCAGCAGCAGCGACACACAGTCGAACACCGGGGAGCTGTTTTTT
NA | NA | TRBJ2-2 | TRBV10-3 | CAISDSRANTGELFF | TGTGCCATCAGTGATTCCAGGGCGAACACCGGGGAGCTGTTTTTT
few | TRBD1 | TRBJ2-7 | TRBV9 | CASSRDRGPYEQYF | TGTGCCAGCAGCCGGGACAGGGGACCCTACGAGCAGTACTTC
few | NA | TRBJ1-4 | TRBV21-1 | CASRDSEKLFF | TGTGCCAGCCGGGACAGTGAAAAACTGTTTTTT
NA | NA | TRBJ2-7 | TRBV12-3/TRBV12-4 | CASSSDTGPYEQYF | TGTGCCAGCTCCTCCGACACCGGGCCCTACGAGCAGTACTTC
many | NA | TRBJ2-3 | TRBV12-3/TRBV12-4 | CASSFGLTGTDTQYF | TGTGCCAGCAGTTTCGGGCTGACCGGGACAGATACGCAGTATTTT
NA | NA | TRBJ2-7 | TRBV7-2 | CASSLRTVSYEQYF | TGTGCCAGCAGCCTTCGGACGGTCTCCTACGAGCAGTACTTC
NA | TRBD1 | TRBJ2-3 | TRBV5-6 | CASSTGQGASDTQYF | TGTGCCAGCAGCACTGGACAGGGGGCATCAGATACGCAGTATTTT
NA | TRBD2 | TRBJ2-3 | TRBV7-8 | CASSPGTRSDTQYF | TGTGCCAGCAGCCCCGGGACTAGGTCAGATACGCAGTATTTT
NA | TRBD1 | TRBJ1-1 | TRBV5-6 | CASSPNHRGEAFF | TGTGCCAGCAGCCCCAATCACAGGGGTGAAGCTTTCTTT
many | TRBD2 | TRBJ2-5 | TRBV28 | CASSQPRGGSETQYF | TGTGCCAGCAGTCAGCCTCGGGGGGGCAGCGAGACCCAGTACTTC
few | NA | TRBJ1-1 | TRBV20-1 | CSATSPLNREAFF | TGCAGTGCTACCTCACCGTTAAACAGGGAAGCTTTCTTT
NA | NA | TRBJ2-5 | TRBV11-2 | CASCQPGPQETQYF | TGTGCCAGCTGTCAACCGGGGCCACAAGAGACCCAGTACTTC
many | NA | TRBJ1-1 | TRBV12-3/TRBV12-4 | CASSSSGAEAFF | TGTGCCAGCAGTTCTTCAGGGGCTGAAGCTTTCTTT
NA | NA | TRBJ1-2 | TRBV5-1 | CASSQLQGGDGYTF | TGCGCCAGCAGCCAGCTACAGGGAGGGGACGGCTACACCTTC